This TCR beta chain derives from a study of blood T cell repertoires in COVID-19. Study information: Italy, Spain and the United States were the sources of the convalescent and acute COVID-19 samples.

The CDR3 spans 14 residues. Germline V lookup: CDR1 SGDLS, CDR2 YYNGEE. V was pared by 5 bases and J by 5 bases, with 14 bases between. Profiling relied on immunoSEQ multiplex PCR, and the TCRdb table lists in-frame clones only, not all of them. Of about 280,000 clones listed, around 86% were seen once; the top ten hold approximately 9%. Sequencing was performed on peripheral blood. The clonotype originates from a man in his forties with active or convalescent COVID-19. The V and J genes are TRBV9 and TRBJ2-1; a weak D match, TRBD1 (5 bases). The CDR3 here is CASSSEWGNNEQFF. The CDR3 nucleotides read TGTGCCAGCAGTTCTGAGTGGGGCAACAATGAGCAGTTCTTC.